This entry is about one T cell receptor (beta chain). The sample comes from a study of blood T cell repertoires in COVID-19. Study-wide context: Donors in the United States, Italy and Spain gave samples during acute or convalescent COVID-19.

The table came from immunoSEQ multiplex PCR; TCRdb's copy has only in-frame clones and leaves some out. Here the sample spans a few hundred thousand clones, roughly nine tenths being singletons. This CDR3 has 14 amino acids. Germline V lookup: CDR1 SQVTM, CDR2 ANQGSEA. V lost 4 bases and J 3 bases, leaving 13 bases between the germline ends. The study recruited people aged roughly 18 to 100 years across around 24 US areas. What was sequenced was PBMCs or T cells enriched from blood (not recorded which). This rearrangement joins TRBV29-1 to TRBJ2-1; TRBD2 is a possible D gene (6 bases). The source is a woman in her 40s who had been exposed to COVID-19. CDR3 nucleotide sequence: TGCAGCGTTGCGCTAGCGCGAAACTACAATGAGCAGTTCTTC. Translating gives CSVALARNYNEQFF.